The rows below give T cell receptor beta chains drawn from one sample of a study of cytomegalovirus exposure and HLA in healthy donors. Using immunoSEQ multiplex PCR, the repertoire was profiled, and TCRdb retains in-frame clones only, with some absent. The table records roughly 160,000 clones, about four fifths of them present only once. Sequences were obtained from PBMCs. These receptors were obtained from a young man in good health and CMV-seronegative. Both conserved end residues are part of each CDR3. Fields, in order: J gene, clone size, V gene, D gene, CDR3 protein, CDR3 DNA. A D gene is named only where the DNA matches it firmly. Clone size, where shown, is once, few, many, or a class for clones that have expanded.

>TRBJ1-2|.|TRBV7-9|.
CASSSRGYTF
TGTGCCAGCAGCTCTCGGGGCTACACCTTC
>TRBJ2-7|.|TRBV19|TRBD2
CASSPQGRLAGSSYEQYF
TGTGCCAGTAGCCCCCAGGGGAGACTAGCGGGTTCTTCCTACGAGCAGTACTTC
>TRBJ2-1|.|TRBV6-4|TRBD2
CASSRDKAGVDEQFF
TGTGCCAGCAGTAGAGATAAAGCGGGAGTTGATGAGCAGTTCTTC
>TRBJ2-5|few|TRBV6-1|.
CASSERSPPGLRETQYF
TGTGCCAGCAGTGAACGATCCCCCCCCGGGTTAAGGGAGACCCAGTACTTC
>TRBJ2-7|few|TRBV5-1|TRBD1
CASSTGTGGGYEQYF
TGCGCCAGCAGCACAGGGACAGGAGGTGGCTACGAGCAGTACTTC
>TRBJ2-3|.|TRBV6-5|TRBD2
CASTRGGVSTDTQYF
TGTGCCAGCACGCGGGGGGGCGTAAGCACAGATACGCAGTATTTT
>TRBJ2-3|.|TRBV5-4|TRBD2
CASSSGLAVYFTDTQYF
TGTGCCAGCAGCTCGGGACTAGCGGTATACTTCACAGATACGCAGTATTTT
>TRBJ1-1|.|TRBV27|TRBD1
CASSRRGRWTEAFF
TGTGCCAGCAGTCGCAGGGGGCGGTGGACTGAAGCTTTCTTT
>TRBJ2-1|.|TRBV28|TRBD2
CASSSPPSSGGYNEQFF
TGTGCCAGCAGTTCCCCTCCTTCTAGCGGGGGCTACAATGAGCAGTTCTTC
>TRBJ2-5|.|TRBV5-1|.
CASSANFRAGGGETQYF
TGCGCCAGCAGCGCAAATTTCAGGGCCGGCGGAGGGGAGACCCAGTACTTC
>TRBJ1-5|.|TRBV4-1|.
CASSQTSGVQPQHF
TGCGCCAGCAGCCAGACTAGTGGGGTTCAGCCCCAGCATTTT
>TRBJ2-7|.|TRBV5-1|.
CASSLGDSYSYEQYF
TGCGCCAGCAGCTTGGGGGACTCCTATTCCTACGAGCAGTACTTC
>TRBJ2-5|.|TRBV5-1|TRBD1
CASSLRQGILETQYF
TGCGCCAGCAGCCTTCGACAGGGTATCTTAGAGACCCAGTACTTC
>TRBJ2-2|few|TRBV11-3|TRBD2
CASSSGTSGSSGGLFF
TGTGCCAGCAGCTCCGGGACTAGCGGGTCGTCGGGCGGGCTGTTTTTT
>TRBJ2-1|.|TRBV2|.
CASKARVGDEQFF
TGTGCCAGCAAGGCTAGAGTTGGCGATGAGCAGTTCTTC
>TRBJ2-7|.|TRBV16|.
CASSQGVGGGYEQYF
TGTGCCAGCAGCCAAGGGGTTGGAGGAGGCTACGAGCAGTACTTC
>TRBJ2-7|.|TRBV13|.
CASSHLGRESYEQYF
TGTGCCAGCAGCCATCTGGGCAGGGAATCCTACGAGCAGTACTTC
>TRBJ2-2|.|TRBV7-8|.
CASSLLANTGELFF
TGTGCCAGCAGCTTACTAGCGAACACCGGGGAGCTGTTTTTT
>TRBJ2-3|.|TRBV29-1|.
CSAASGDTQYF
TGCAGCGCAGCAAGCGGAGATACGCAGTATTTT
>TRBJ2-2|.|TRBV7-2|TRBD2
CASTLRGLRNTGELFF
TGTGCCAGCACCCTCCGGGGACTAAGAAACACCGGGGAGCTGTTTTTT
>TRBJ1-1|once|TRBV6-5|.
CASSYDRTWAFF
TGTGCCAGCAGTTACGACCGGACATGGGCTTTCTTT
>TRBJ1-4|.|TRBV19|TRBD1
CAGRVRTGINEKLFF
TGTGCCGGAAGGGTCAGGACAGGAATAAATGAAAAACTGTTTTTT
>TRBJ1-2|.|TRBV19|TRBD1
CASSNPGTGNYGYTF
TGTGCCAGTAGTAACCCCGGGACAGGGAACTATGGCTACACCTTC
>TRBJ2-5|.|TRBV6-6|.
CASSYLDRETQYF
TGTGCCAGCAGTTACTTGGACAGAGAGACCCAGTACTTC
>TRBJ2-2|.|TRBV9|.
CASSVAEETNTGELFF
TGTGCCAGCAGCGTAGCCGAGGAAACGAACACCGGGGAGCTGTTTTTT
>TRBJ2-5|.|TRBV7-7|TRBD2
CASSLVLAGLPGRETQYF
TGTGCTAGCAGCTTAGTTCTAGCGGGGCTCCCCGGGAGGGAGACCCAGTACTTC
>TRBJ1-5|.|TRBV4-1|.
CASSQGTANNQPQHF
TGCGCCAGCAGCCAAGGGACAGCCAACAATCAGCCCCAGCATTTT
>TRBJ2-3|.|TRBV7-3|TRBD2
CASSLGTSADTQYF
TGTGCCAGCAGCTTAGGGACTAGCGCAGATACGCAGTATTTT